Listed below are T cell receptor beta chains from one sample, sequenced in a study of OX40 agonist ivuxolimab in advanced cancers. Libraries were prepared by immunoSEQ multiplex PCR; TCRdb keeps only in-frame clonotypes and omits some of them. Of some 83,000 clones listed, 65% to 90% were seen once; the top ten hold approximately 2%. The source material was CD4+ or CD8+ T cells sorted from blood, sampled in a trial of the OX40 agonist ivuxolimab. The receptor set was obtained from an adult with an advanced solid tumor such as melanoma, head and neck, liver or kidney cancer. The CDR3 runs from the conserved cysteine through the conserved F or W. D genes are given only for firm matches. Clone size is shown for a subset of rows, as once, few, many or a class of expanded clone.

CDR3aa	CDR3nt	j_gene	d_gene	v_gene	abundance
CASSYSGTGSEQYF	TGTGCCAGCAGTTACTCTGGGACAGGGAGCGAGCAGTACTTC	TRBJ2-7	TRBD1	TRBV6-6	few
CASSKVANTQYF	TGTGCCAGCAGTAAGGTGGCGAATACGCAGTATTTT	TRBJ2-3	NA	TRBV6-1	NA
CASIQYTTGKETQYF	TGTGCCAGCATTCAATATACCACGGGTAAAGAGACCCAGTACTTC	TRBJ2-5	NA	TRBV5-5	NA
CASSLVGSQETQYF	TGTGCCAGCAGCTTAGTTGGCAGCCAAGAGACCCAGTACTTC	TRBJ2-5	NA	TRBV7-2	NA
CASKGRASSYNEQFF	TGTGCCAGCAAAGGCAGGGCAAGCTCCTACAATGAGCAGTTCTTC	TRBJ2-1	NA	TRBV2	NA
CASSYSTGVNTEAFF	TGTGCCAGTAGTTACTCGACGGGCGTGAACACTGAAGCTTTCTTT	TRBJ1-1	NA	TRBV19	NA
CASSQCGLAEAFF	TGTGCCAGCAGCCAATGCGGGTTGGCTGAAGCTTTCTTT	TRBJ1-1	NA	TRBV21-1	NA
CASSASGTNNSPLHF	TGTGCCAGCAGCGCCTCCGGGACAAACAATTCACCCCTCCACTTT	TRBJ1-6	NA	TRBV7-8	few
CASRAGTGNEKLFF	TGTGCCAGCAGGGCCGGGACAGGGAATGAAAAACTGTTTTTT	TRBJ1-4	TRBD1	TRBV9	NA
CASSQILGNEQFF	TGTGCCAGCAGCCAAATACTAGGCAATGAGCAGTTCTTC	TRBJ2-1	NA	TRBV14	NA
CASRDGPAGGPYNEQFF	TGTGCCAGCAGGGACGGGCCGGCGGGAGGGCCCTACAATGAGCAGTTCTTC	TRBJ2-1	TRBD2	TRBV5-6	NA
CASSFEASTNEKLFF	TGCGCCAGCAGCTTCGAGGCTTCAACTAATGAAAAACTGTTTTTT	TRBJ1-4	NA	TRBV5-1	NA
CASSLSLRGEQYF	TGTGCCAGCAGCTTATCCCTGAGGGGTGAGCAGTACTTC	TRBJ2-7	NA	TRBV7-3	NA
CASSVGGPLGNEQFF	TGTGCCAGCAGTGTAGGGGGGCCTTTAGGTAATGAGCAGTTCTTC	TRBJ2-1	NA	TRBV6-1	NA
CATREGIAKNIQYF	TGTGCCACACGGGAGGGTATAGCCAAAAACATTCAGTACTTC	TRBJ2-4	TRBD2	TRBV2	once
CASSWDRGNTEAFF	TGTGCCAGCAGCTGGGACAGGGGAAACACTGAAGCTTTCTTT	TRBJ1-1	TRBD1	TRBV7-9	NA
CASSLVFLGGTSGSEQYF	TGCGCCAGCAGCTTGGTTTTTTTAGGTGGGACTAGCGGCAGCGAGCAGTACTTC	TRBJ2-7	TRBD2	TRBV5-1	NA
CSVEDRVLYEQFF	TGCAGCGTGGAAGACAGGGTCCTGTATGAGCAGTTCTTC	TRBJ2-1	TRBD1	TRBV29-1	NA
CASSERGKWGAFF	TGTGCCAGCAGTGAACGGGGGAAATGGGGAGCTTTCTTT	TRBJ1-1	NA	TRBV6-1	NA
CASSSPTGGNEKLFF	TGTGCCAGCAGTTCCCCGACAGGGGGGAATGAAAAACTGTTTTTT	TRBJ1-4	TRBD1	TRBV6-6	NA
CASTRDSLSYEQYF	TGTGCCAGCACACGGGACAGCCTATCCTACGAGCAGTACTTC	TRBJ2-7	TRBD1	TRBV28	NA
CASKSGLNTGELFF	TGTGCCAGCAAATCAGGCTTGAACACCGGGGAGCTGTTTTTT	TRBJ2-2	NA	TRBV28	NA
CASRSGGLNEQYF	TGTGCCAGCAGGTCAGGGGGGCTCAACGAGCAGTACTTC	TRBJ2-7	NA	TRBV7-2	NA
CASSLDYLSTDTQYF	TGTGCCAGCAGCTTAGACTACCTTAGCACAGATACGCAGTATTTT	TRBJ2-3	NA	TRBV7-2	NA
CASSIPGQGSYEQYF	TGTGCCAGCAGTATACCGGGACAGGGAAGCTACGAGCAGTACTTC	TRBJ2-7	TRBD1	TRBV28	NA
CASSQARALSNYGYTF	TGTGCCAGCAGCCAAGCACGGGCATTATCTAACTATGGCTACACCTTC	TRBJ1-2	NA	TRBV14	few
CASSSLQGYYGYTF	TGTGCCAGCAGTTCTCTACAGGGCTACTATGGCTACACCTTC	TRBJ1-2	NA	TRBV27	NA
CASTSGRGVNEQYF	TGTGCCAGCACTTCCGGGAGGGGAGTCAACGAGCAGTACTTC	TRBJ2-7	TRBD2	TRBV2	NA
CASSVGSRVGELFF	TGTGCCAGCAGCGTAGGGTCCCGGGTCGGGGAGCTGTTTTTT	TRBJ2-2	NA	TRBV9	few
CATSRDLQGKKPQHF	TGTGCCACCAGCAGAGATCTGCAGGGGAAGAAGCCCCAGCATTTT	TRBJ1-5	NA	TRBV15	few
CASSFTGAPQETQYF	TGTGCCAGCAGCTTTACAGGGGCCCCCCAAGAGACCCAGTACTTC	TRBJ2-5	TRBD1	TRBV7-3	NA
CASNQYGSQETQYF	TGTGCCAGTAATCAATATGGCAGTCAAGAGACCCAGTACTTC	TRBJ2-5	NA	TRBV19	NA
CASSLTGGGAEAFF	TGTGCCAGCAGCCTCACAGGGGGAGGGGCTGAAGCTTTCTTT	TRBJ1-1	TRBD1	TRBV5-5	NA
CASSYSGVSYEQYF	TGTGCCAGCAGTTACTCCGGGGTCTCCTACGAGCAGTACTTC	TRBJ2-7	NA	TRBV7-9	NA
CASSPETGVNTEAFF	TGTGCCAGCAGTCCCGAGACAGGGGTGAACACTGAAGCTTTCTTT	TRBJ1-1	TRBD1	TRBV28	NA
CASSAGLAGRYNEQFF	TGTGCCAGCAGCGCGGGACTAGCGGGAAGGTACAATGAGCAGTTCTTC	TRBJ2-1	TRBD2	TRBV9	once
CASSPSGQANQPQHF	TGTGCCAGCTCACCCTCGGGACAGGCAAATCAGCCCCAGCATTTT	TRBJ1-5	TRBD1	TRBV18	once
CASSQSTLTGSFGEQYF	TGCGCCAGCAGCCAGTCCACTTTGACAGGGAGTTTCGGCGAGCAGTACTTC	TRBJ2-7	TRBD1	TRBV4-3	NA
CASSPLVGSRTGELFF	TGTGCCAGCAGCCCCCTCGTCGGGAGCAGAACCGGGGAGCTGTTTTTT	TRBJ2-2	NA	TRBV7-3	few
CASSVVPSGYNEQFF	TGTGCCAGCAGCGTAGTGCCTAGCGGGTACAATGAGCAGTTCTTC	TRBJ2-1	TRBD2	TRBV9	NA
CASSVGNEGYEQYF	TGTGCCAGCAGCGTAGGGAATGAGGGGTACGAGCAGTACTTC	TRBJ2-7	NA	TRBV9	NA